Shown below are 31 T cell receptor beta chains from a single sample sequenced in a study of blood T cells in healthy people across ages. A second PCR of 7 to 11 cycles used a sample-barcoded 5' primer and a J-beta primer mix. TCRdb re-called the 5' RACE reads through MiXCR, storing one row per CDR3 protein. The top ten hold around 21% of the sample, which has approximately 850,000 distinct CDR3 sequences, more than 40% seen once. Material for sequencing was blood. Every receptor here comes from a man between 60 and 70 years old in good health.

The chain has TRBV6-5 and TRBJ2-1; D perhaps matches TRBD2 (5 bases). The ends were cut back, 0 bases at V and 7 bases at J, with 7 bases in the middle. Germline V CDR1 and CDR2: MNHEY, SVGAGI. The CDR3 covers 13 residues. CDR3: CASSYSPGNEQFF. As DNA, the CDR3 is TGTGCCAGCAGTTACTCGCCGGGGAATGAGCAGTTCTTC.

The CDR3 DNA is TGTGCCAGCAGCGAGTATAGCGGGGAAAGCTACGAGCAGTACTTC. This codes for CASSEYSGESYEQYF. J is TRBJ2-7 and V is TRBV7-2, with 8 bases fitting TRBD2. V shed 5 bases and J 3 bases; nucleotides not matched to a gene: 9. The CDR3 consists of 15 residues. Germline V CDR1 and CDR2: SGHTA, FQGNSA.

V usage is TRBV6-6 and J usage is TRBJ1-6, with TRBD1 matching over 7 bases. V lost 2 bases to trimming and J lost 10 bases; unmatched junction nucleotides: 8. CDR1 is MNHNY, CDR2 SVGAGI, per germline (reference sequence). The CDR3 length is 15 residues. The CDR3 sequence: CASSYQTGPRSPLHF. In DNA form, the CDR3 reads TGTGCCAGCAGTTACCAGACAGGGCCTAGATCACCCCTCCACTTT.

This sequence joins TRBV3-1 and TRBJ1-4; maybe TRBD1 (5 bases). Trimming left V 4 bases short and J 2 bases short, with 8 bases between. CDR3 size: 14 residues. The V gene's germline CDR1 is LGHDT and CDR2 YNNKEL (reference sequence). The CDR3 nucleotides are TGTGCCAGCAGCCTACAGGTGACTAATGAAAAACTGTTTTTT. Its translation is CASSLQVTNEKLFF. Filled out from reference TRBV3-1 and TRBJ1-4, the complete variable domain reads DTAVSQTPKYLVTQMGNDKSIKCEQNLGHDTMYWYKQDSKKFLKIMFSYNNKELIINETVPNRFSPKSPDKAHLNLHINSLELGDSAVYFCASSLQVTNEKLFFGSGTQLSVL.

The chain links TRBV6-2 or TRBV6-3 to TRBJ2-7; a weak D match, TRBD1 (8 bases). Trimming removed 11 bases at V and 4 bases at J, with 15 bases between. Germline loops: CDR1 MNHEY, CDR2 SVGEGT. This CDR3 comprises 12 residues. The CDR3 sequence: CAGGDRNYEQYF. The CDR3 DNA reads as TGTGCCGGGGGGGACAGGAATTACGAGCAGTACTTC.

The chain couples TRBV6-6 to TRBJ2-1; D perhaps matches TRBD1 (5 bases). The germline V gene has CDR1 MNHNY and CDR2 SVGAGI (reference sequence). V shed 5 bases and J shed 5 bases, with 13 bases lying between them. The CDR3 contains 14 residues. This CDR3 is CASSRRQGDNEQFF. The CDR3 DNA follows: TGTGCCAGCAGTCGCCGGCAGGGTGACAATGAGCAGTTCTTC.

This clonotype was detected a few times. V is TRBV27 and J is TRBJ2-5; 8 nucleotides agree with TRBD2. Per germline, CDR1 MNHEY and CDR2 SMNVEV (reference sequence). This CDR3 comprises 18 residues. V shed 8 bases, J shed 2 bases, and the junction held 19 bases outside the gene matches. The CDR3 reads CASSKTGGPGLPQETQYF. CDR3 DNA sequence: TGTGCCAGCTCGAAAACGGGGGGGCCGGGTTTGCCTCAAGAGACCCAGTACTTC.

This clonotype has only a few counts. This chain links TRBV12-3 or TRBV12-4 with TRBJ2-5; tentatively, D is TRBD2 (6 bases). Trimming left V 7 bases short and J 2 bases short, with 14 bases between. The CDR3 covers 14 residues. CDR3 residues: CASTERREQETQYF. For the CDR3, the DNA is TGTGCCAGCACCGAACGGAGGGAACAAGAGACCCAGTACTTC.

The chain recombines TRBV5-6 with TRBJ2-3, with 7 bases identical to TRBD1. The germline V gene encodes CDR1 SGHDT and CDR2 YYEEEE. V gave up 5 bases and J gave up 0 bases; unmatched junction bases: 3. This CDR3 is built from 14 residues. The chain's CDR3 is CASSWDRSTDTQYF. The CDR3, as DNA: TGTGCCAGCAGTTGGGACAGAAGCACAGATACGCAGTATTTT. The entire variable domain, with the rest obtained from reference TRBV5-6 and TRBJ2-3, is as follows: DAGVTQSPTHLIKTRGQQVTLRCSPKSGHDTVSWYQQALGQGPQFIFQYYEEEERQRGNFPDRFSGHQFPNYSSELNVNALLLGDSALYLCASSWDRSTDTQYFGPGTRLTVL.

The chain is built from TRBV4-2 and TRBJ2-3, with 9 nucleotides matching TRBD2. V lost 3 bases to trimming and J lost 0 bases; unmatched junction nucleotides: 4. Germline loops: CDR1 LGHNA, CDR2 YNFKEQ. The CDR3 has 16 amino acids. The CDR3 DNA follows: TGTGCCAGCAGCCATAGGACTAGCGCGAGCACAGATACGCAGTATTTT. Amino acids: CASSHRTSASTDTQYF.

The chain uses TRBV20-1 and TRBJ2-6, with D possibly TRBD2 on 5 matching bases. The CDR3 contains 16 residues. Trimming shortened V by 3 bases and J by 4 bases, and 16 bases separated the two germline ends. The germline gives CDR1 DFQATT, CDR2 SNEGSKA (reference sequence). CDR3 protein: CSARNNRGSGANVLTF. The CDR3 DNA reads TGCAGTGCTAGGAATAATCGGGGTTCAGGGGCCAACGTCCTGACTTTC.

This clonotype was seen a handful of times. The chain links TRBV7-2 to TRBJ2-7; TRBD1 might be the D (6 bases). Near its end, the DNA agrees better with TRBJ2-5, so the J call may be wrong. CDR3 length equals 13 residues. Germline CDR1 reads SGHTA; CDR2 reads FQGNSA. The CDR3 loop is CASSRTVLETQYF. CDR3 DNA sequence: TGTGCCAGCAGTCGGACAGTACTGGAGACCCAGTACTTC.

The sample holds a few counts of this clonotype. CDR3 bases: TGTGCCATCAGTGAACCGGGACAGGGCCCAAATGAGCAGTACTTC. Its translation is CAISEPGQGPNEQYF. The chain uses TRBV10-3 and TRBJ2-5; 9 nucleotides match TRBD1. V lost 3 bases to trimming and J lost 11 bases; unmatched junction nucleotides: 13. The CDR3 runs 15 residues. The V gene's germline CDR1 is ENHRY and CDR2 SYGVKD.

The chain carries TRBV4-1 and TRBJ1-1, with TRBD1 matching over 8 bases. J gave up 1 base and V 4 bases, and 2 bases lay outside the gene matches. Germline V gene lookup returns CDR1 MGHRA and CDR2 YSYEKL. This CDR3 comprises 14 residues. The CDR3 region is CASSRGTGNTEAFF. As DNA, the CDR3 is TGCGCCAGCAGCCGCGGGACAGGGAACACTGAAGCTTTCTTT.

The V call is TRBV27, the J call TRBJ1-4; D is possibly TRBD1 (5 bases). Trimming took off 6 bases at V and 3 bases at J, with 17 bases between the two ends. This CDR3 region has 16 residues. Germline CDR1 MNHEY, CDR2 SMNVEV (reference sequence). The CDR3 coding sequence is TGTGCCAGCAGGGTCAATTACGGGACGGCTAATGAAAAACTGTTTTTT. Encoded protein: CASRVNYGTANEKLFF.

V and J are TRBV2 and TRBJ2-1, with D unclear. The CDR3 contains 13 residues. Trimming took off 1 base at V and 12 bases at J, with 13 bases between the two ends. Germline lookup yields CDR1 SNHLY and CDR2 FYNNEI. In nucleotides, the CDR3 is TGTGCCAGCAGTGAAGGAACAGCCAGTACGCAGTTCTTC. The encoded protein is CASSEGTASTQFF.

This clonotype was seen once. The chain employs TRBV28 and TRBJ2-5; the match to TRBD2 covers 9 bases. Losses at the gene ends were 6 bases for V and 4 bases for J; bases not matched to a gene: 6. Looked up from germline, CDR1 is MDHEN and CDR2 is SYDVKM. The CDR3 runs 14 residues. CDR3 in amino acids: CASRGLAGTETQYF. CDR3 nucleotide sequence: TGTGCCAGCAGGGGGCTAGCGGGGACAGAGACCCAGTACTTC.

This clonotype was observed at least ten times. The DNA for the CDR3 is TGTGCCAGCAGCTCAAATTCTCCATCTTTGGGACAGGCATCCTACGAGCAGTACTTC. It encodes CASSSNSPSLGQASYEQYF. J is TRBJ2-7 and V is TRBV28, with TRBD1 identical over 8 bases. The V gene's germline CDR1 is MDHEN and CDR2 SYDVKM. CDR3 length: 19 residues. The V and J ends lost 6 bases and 1 base, in that order; junction bases with no gene match: 20.

The gene calls are TRBV4-1 and TRBJ1-4; D remains ambiguous. This CDR3 is 16 amino acids long. Germline-derived CDR1 and CDR2 are MGHRA and YSYEKL. Trimming shortened V by 0 bases and J by 1 base, and 9 bases separated the two germline ends. CDR3 sequence reads: CASSQEGRVTNEKLFF. Written as DNA, the CDR3 is TGCGCCAGCAGCCAAGAAGGGAGGGTAACTAATGAAAAACTGTTTTTT.

The gene calls are TRBV20-1 and TRBJ2-2, with 10 positions matching TRBD2. Germline CDR1 reads DFQATT; CDR2 reads SNEGSKA (reference sequence). This CDR3 is built from 16 residues. V was clipped by 2 bases and J by 3 bases; unmatched bases: 6. CDR3 nucleotide sequence: TGCAGTGCTAGACCTTCTACTAGCGGGGACACCGGGGAGCTGTTTTTT. Translating it yields CSARPSTSGDTGELFF.

This clonotype was seen a handful of times. The rearrangement links TRBV10-3 to TRBJ2-7; the match to TRBD1 covers 7 bases. This CDR3 spans 13 amino acids. Per germline, CDR1 ENHRY and CDR2 SYGVKD. V trimming: 10 bases; J trimming: 0 bases; junction bases outside the gene matches: 6. In DNA form, the CDR3 reads TGTGCCAGCTACGGGACAGACTCCTACGAGCAGTACTTC. Translating it yields CASYGTDSYEQYF.

This chain's CDR3 is CAISAGQLRTDTQYF. As DNA, the CDR3 is TGTGCCATCAGTGCTGGACAGCTTCGAACAGATACGCAGTATTTT. The chain carries TRBV10-3 and TRBJ2-3, with D tentatively TRBD1 (6 bases). The CDR3 is 15 residues long. Per the germline V gene, CDR1 is ENHRY and CDR2 is SYGVKD. Trimming stripped 4 bases from V and 3 bases from J, with 14 bases between.

This clonotype was found once. Since a much larger clone is just one base distant, this may be a read error. The V call is TRBV10-3, the J call TRBJ2-1, with unresolved D. There are 13 residues in the CDR3. Germline CDR1 reads ENHRY; CDR2 reads SYGVKD. Trimming pared 3 bases from V and 13 bases from J, leaving 16 bases between. The CDR3 nucleotides read TGTGCCATCAGTGACACCCAGAGAGAGACCCAGTTCTTC. This sequence encodes CAISDTQRETQFF.

Concerning this clonotype itself: A junction boundary mismatches the germline segment, possibly from a read error. The chain links TRBV7-2 to TRBJ1-6; D is unclear. Germline V gene lookup returns CDR1 SGHTA and CDR2 FQGNSA. The CDR3 consists of 16 residues. In nucleotides, the CDR3 is TGTGCCGGCAGCTATAGGCCCTACATAAAAGAGTCACCCCTCCACTTT. This encodes CAGSYRPYIKESPLHF. The variable domain in full, completed from reference TRBV7-2 and TRBJ1-6, reads GAGVSQSPSNKVTEKGKDVELRCDPISGHTALYWYRQSLGQGLEFLIYFQGNSAPDKSGLPSDRFSAERTGGSVSTLTIQRTQQEDSAVYLCAGSYRPYIKESPLHFGNGTRLTVT.

This clonotype was counted between two and nine times. J is TRBJ2-7 and V is TRBV6-1; possible D gene TRBD2, 5 bases. V lost 2 bases and J 3 bases, leaving 11 bases between the germline ends. This CDR3 is 14 amino acids long. CDR1 is MNHNS, CDR2 SASEGT, per germline. This CDR3 is CASSERGTRYEQYF. The DNA for the CDR3 is TGTGCCAGCAGTGAACGGGGAACTCGCTACGAGCAGTACTTC.

The chain carries TRBV14 and TRBJ2-7; D is undetermined. CDR3 length equals 17 residues. V dropped 0 bases and J dropped 7 bases, with 22 bases sitting between them. The V gene's germline CDR1 is SGHDN and CDR2 FVKESK. CDR3 protein: CASSQDRHKKVHNEQYF. The CDR3 DNA reads as TGTGCCAGCAGCCAAGATCGGCACAAAAAGGTCCACAATGAGCAGTACTTC.

CDR3 in amino acids: CASRTVHYNSPLHF. The CDR3, as DNA: TGTGCCAGCAGGACCGTTCACTATAATTCACCCCTCCACTTT. This rearrangement joins TRBV27 to TRBJ1-6, with unresolved D. CDR3 length equals 14 residues. With 6 bases removed from V and 3 bases from J, the gap between germline ends came to 9 bases. Germline V gene data show CDR1 as MNHEY and CDR2 as SMNVEV (reference sequence).

The chain uses TRBV6-1 and TRBJ2-4; 10 bases line up with TRBD1. V lost 4 bases to trimming and J lost 13 bases; unmatched junction nucleotides: 16. Germline values: CDR1 MNHNS, CDR2 SASEGT. CDR3 length: 16 residues. This CDR3 reads CASSAPRQGAFREQYF. CDR3 bases: TGTGCCAGCAGTGCACCCCGACAGGGGGCATTTCGGGAGCAGTACTTC.

The J gene is TRBJ2-5, the V gene TRBV20-1; 14 bases are shared with TRBD2. The J call is doubtful: the DNA matches TRBJ2-7 better. CDR1 DFQATT and CDR2 SNEGSKA come from the germline V gene (reference sequence). The CDR3 contains 14 residues. The CDR3 sequence is CSGLAGGRPYEQYF. CDR3 nucleotide sequence: TGCAGTGGACTAGCGGGGGGGCGACCCTACGAGCAGTACTTC.

In its sample, this clonotype was seen a few times. J is TRBJ2-7 and V is TRBV30; tentatively, D is TRBD1 or TRBD2 (5 bases each). Deletions cut 3 bases from V and 4 bases from J, with 13 bases between. The CDR3 loop spans 13 amino acids. Germline V lookup: CDR1 GTSNPN, CDR2 SVGIG (reference sequence). CDR3 in amino acids: CAWRRGAIYEQYF. The CDR3, as DNA: TGTGCCTGGAGAAGAGGGGCGATATACGAGCAGTACTTC.

This clonotype has a handful of counts. The chain has TRBV7-2 and TRBJ1-4; D is unclear. CDR3 length: 15 amino acids. Per germline, CDR1 SGHTA and CDR2 FQGNSA. Trimming shortened V by 5 bases and J by 3 bases, and 13 bases separated the two germline ends. The CDR3 coding sequence is TGTGCCAGCAGCATCCGTAGCGGGTCTAATGAAAAACTGTTTTTT. The encoded protein is CASSIRSGSNEKLFF.